This TCR beta chain stems from a study of vaccination and CD4 T cells after COVID-19. Remarks on this clonotype: Antigen unknown.

Treatment indicated: approximately nine-day PBMC culture with coronavirus spike peptide pools or control peptides (ViraFEST assay). The germline V gene encodes CDR1 WSHSY and CDR2 SAAADI. This CDR3 region has 13 residues. V was shortened by 7 bases and J by 5 bases, with 15 bases between the two germline ends. Sequence data for DNA of cultured CD4+ T cells were generated by the Oncomine TCR Beta short-read assay. It was cultured CD4+ T cells from which genomic DNA was extracted. TCRdb reprocessed the PCR reads with MiXCR, giving one entry per CDR3 protein. The data show about 12,000 distinct CDR3 sequences, about 48% seen once.

The V gene is TRBV10-2, the J gene TRBJ2-7; D gene unclear. This receptor was taken from a human donor with COVID-19. The sample was cultured CD4+ T cells from blood, taken after SARS-CoV-2 vaccination. The DNA of the CDR3 is TGCGCCAGCACCGATCCTAAAGTCCACGAGCAGTACTTC. Its translation: CASTDPKVHEQYF.